This T cell receptor (beta chain) was observed in a study of a mutant IDH1 vaccine in newly diagnosed glioma. Across the whole study: Averaging approximately 40 years of age, treated patients were roughly 60% male and approximately 40% female.

Germline V CDR1 and CDR2: LNHDA, SQIVND (reference sequence). The CDR3 is 15 residues long. Between the trimmed V and J ends, which lost 2 bases and 7 bases, there was a span of 17 bases. On this clone: Its specificity is not known.

Measured with immunoSEQ multiplex PCR; TCRdb has only the in-frame clones, and not every one. The sample shows 25,000 to 35,000 clones, about nine tenths of them seen only once. Study-wide results and limits: Altogether, about 95% of patients exhibited vaccine-induced immune responses.

Documented time point: baseline, week 1 (first vaccination visit). Treatment reported: pre-vaccination baseline after standard-of-care therapy. The astrocytomas were IDH1-mutant, ATRX-negative, and WHO grade 3 or 4. The origin of this receptor is a woman in her thirties or forties with glioma. The gene calls are TRBV19 and TRBJ1-1; the D is unclear. The sequencing here drew on PBMCs, taken from a glioma patient treated with radiotherapy, temozolomide or both. The CDR3 is CASSISGGLGIEAFF. The CDR3 DNA reads as TGTGCCAGTAGTATATCGGGAGGGCTAGGCATTGAAGCTTTCTTT.